This T cell receptor (beta chain) is drawn from a study of T-cell memory formation after mild COVID-19. On the study more broadly: TCR clusters largely stayed donor specific. Study-level findings and limits: The study found balanced CD4/CD8 in clones contracting day 15 to 85 and a CD4+ lean in later expanders. Among contracting clones, CD4+ were mainly CM/EM and CD8+ enriched in EMRA. Pre-infection memory contained some responding clones, which suggested that cross-reactive memory had joined.

In its sample, this clonotype was seen many times. Antigen: not known. CDR1 and CDR2 (germline): SGDLS, YYNGEE. This CDR3 is built from 15 residues. Trimming shortened V by 0 bases and J by 1 base, and 9 bases separated the two germline ends. TCRdb re-called the 5' RACE reads with MiXCR, one entry per CDR3 protein. The sample holds around 420,000 distinct CDR3 sequences, 20% to 30% seen once. Sequencing was carried out using PBMCs or a T cell subset sorted from them (not recorded which). The sequence was collected from an adult woman who had mild COVID-19 (a few samples of this study predate the infection). Cell type and time point are not known. This chain uses TRBV9 with TRBJ2-3, with D uncertain. The CDR3 DNA sequence: TGTGCCAGCAGCGTAGAGGGCATCGGCACAGATACGCAGTATTTT. Translating gives CASSVEGIGTDTQYF.